The 20 T cell receptor beta chains below all came from one sample that was sequenced in a study of identical twins. Each CDR3 protein gets one entry after TCRdb re-called the 5' RACE reads with MiXCR. The table shows approximately 620,000 distinct CDR3 sequences, with under 9% occurring only once. These data also featured in a second study, about yellow fever vaccine responses in identical twins.

Material: PBMCs. The receptors here all came from a woman in her late teens or twenties in good health.

In its sample, this clonotype was seen many times. This chain joins TRBV20-1 and TRBJ1-1; no definite D call. Germline lookup yields CDR1 DFQATT and CDR2 SNEGSKA (reference sequence). The germline V and J ends were trimmed by 0 bases and 3 bases, with 8 bases remaining between them. The CDR3 extends over 13 amino acids. The CDR3 DNA reads TGCAGTGCTAGAGAGGGCAGGTACACTGAAGCTTTCTTT. It codes for CSAREGRYTEAFF.

This clonotype was seen a few times. J is TRBJ2-7 and V is TRBV29-1, with TRBD1 identical over 12 bases. Germline V gives CDR1 SQVTM, CDR2 ANQGSEA. The J segment lost 7 bases and the V segment lost 5 bases, leaving 9 bases of the junction unmatched. This CDR3 is built from 14 residues. CDR3 sequence: CSVNYRDRGREQYF. The CDR3 DNA reads TGCAGCGTTAATTACCGGGACAGGGGGCGAGAGCAGTACTTC.

The V call is TRBV2, the J call TRBJ2-3; possible D gene TRBD1, 5 bases. Germline V CDR1 and CDR2: SNHLY, FYNNEI. This CDR3 is 15 amino acids long. V was cut by 4 bases and J by 3 bases, with 14 bases left in between. Written as DNA, the CDR3 is TGTGCCAGCAGTGTCTCAGGGTATGCGACAGATACGCAGTATTTT. As protein: CASSVSGYATDTQYF.

The rearrangement joins TRBV20-1 to TRBJ2-7, with 9 nucleotides matching TRBD2. The CDR3 is 13 amino acids. J gave up 0 bases and V 4 bases, and 1 base lay outside the gene matches. The germline CDR1 and CDR2 sequences are DFQATT and SNEGSKA (reference sequence). The CDR3 is CSAMREGSYEQYF. The CDR3 region has the DNA TGCAGTGCTATGCGGGAGGGCTCCTACGAGCAGTACTTC.

The J gene is TRBJ2-2, the V gene TRBV27, with a tentative D call TRBD1 (6 bases). Germline CDR1 and CDR2: MNHEY and SMNVEV (reference sequence). The CDR3 runs to 15 residues. The V end lost 5 bases, the J end lost 9 bases, and 19 bases lay between the germline ends. The CDR3 region has the DNA TGTGCCAGCAGTCAAGGACAGACCAAGAAGAGGGAGCTGTTTTTT. Amino acids: CASSQGQTKKRELFF.

In this sample, this clonotype turned up a few times. The J gene is TRBJ2-3, the V gene TRBV11-3, with 8 bases matching TRBD1. The CDR3 covers 14 residues. Per germline, CDR1 SGHNT and CDR2 YENEEA. V shed 7 bases, J shed 4 bases, and the junction held 7 bases outside the gene matches. CDR3 in amino acids: CASKSGGVSDTQYF. The CDR3 nucleotides are TGTGCCAGCAAATCAGGGGGCGTCTCAGATACGCAGTATTTT.

This clonotype has more than one count but fewer than ten. The CDR3 protein is CASSFPTGTGSAEAFF. For the CDR3, the DNA is TGTGCCAGTAGTTTTCCGACAGGGACAGGCAGCGCTGAAGCTTTCTTT. The chain carries TRBV19 and TRBJ1-1; 8 bases are a match to TRBD1. The CDR3 has 16 amino acids. The V segment lost 5 bases and the J segment 6 bases; nucleotides outside the gene matches: 14. Germline CDR1 and CDR2: LNHDA and SQIVND (reference sequence).

A few counts support this clonotype. The chain employs TRBV5-6 and TRBJ2-1; 11 bases agree with TRBD2. CDR3 length: 16 residues. With 5 bases clipped from V and 4 bases from J, the junction kept 8 bases outside the gene matches. CDR1 and CDR2 from the germline V gene are SGHDT and YYEEEE. CDR3 DNA sequence: TGTGCCAGCAGAGAGTCCGGGACTAGCGGTTACAATGAGCAGTTCTTC. Residues: CASRESGTSGYNEQFF. The full variable domain, rest sourced from reference TRBV5-6 and TRBJ2-1, is DAGVTQSPTHLIKTRGQQVTLRCSPKSGHDTVSWYQQALGQGPQFIFQYYEEEERQRGNFPDRFSGHQFPNYSSELNVNALLLGDSALYLCASRESGTSGYNEQFFGPGTRLTVL.

This clonotype was observed many times. One end of the junction does not line up with germline, which may come from a read error. This chain joins TRBV7-7 and TRBJ2-3; D is unresolved. CDR1 and CDR2 from the germline V gene are SSHAT and FNYEAQ (reference sequence). The CDR3 covers 15 residues. CDR3 loop: CASSLGQASTDTQYF. The CDR3 nucleotides are TGTGCTAGCAGCTTGGGCCAGGCTAGCACAGATACGCAGTATTTT.

This chain connects TRBV20-1 to TRBJ2-7; 10 nucleotides align to TRBD2. This CDR3 contains 14 residues. Germline-derived CDR1 and CDR2 are DFQATT and SNEGSKA (reference sequence). Trimming cost V 0 bases and J 4 bases; bases outside gene matches: 3. CDR3 loop: CSARDGTSVYEQYF. The DNA of the CDR3 is TGCAGTGCTAGAGACGGGACTAGCGTTTACGAGCAGTACTTC.

This clonotype was recorded many times. V and J are TRBV6-1 and TRBJ2-5, with 7 bases lining up with TRBD1. This CDR3 region has 13 residues. J was trimmed by 3 bases and V by 6 bases; bases with no gene match: 4. Germline V gene sequence: CDR1 MNHNS, CDR2 SASEGT. In DNA, the CDR3 is TGTGCCAGCAGGACAGGGAGTGAAGAGACCCAGTACTTC. Translation gives CASRTGSEETQYF.

The chain couples TRBV20-1 to TRBJ2-3; D gene ambiguous. The length of the CDR3 is 13 residues. Per the germline V gene, CDR1 is DFQATT and CDR2 is SNEGSKA (reference sequence). Deletions cut 0 bases from V and 6 bases from J, with 10 bases between. CDR3 amino acids: CSARDPTWDTQYF. The CDR3 region has the DNA TGCAGTGCTAGAGACCCAACATGGGATACGCAGTATTTT.

This clonotype was observed at least ten times. The rearrangement joins TRBV12-3 or TRBV12-4 to TRBJ1-5, with D tentatively TRBD1 (5 bases). The CDR3 is made up of 14 amino acids. The V end lost 6 bases, the J end lost 5 bases, and 14 bases lay between the germline ends. In nucleotides, the CDR3 is TGTGCCAGCAGCCTTTTGGGGGACTATCAGCCCCAGCATTTT. This gives the protein CASSLLGDYQPQHF.

Regarding this clonotype: The DNA is left out, because the CDR3 cannot be placed on it with certainty; the CDR3 is given as TCRdb lists it. J is TRBJ2-1 and V is TRBV12-5; the table names TRBD2, a call not compared with the DNA. Germline CDR1 LGHNT, CDR2 FRNRAP. Both ends counted, the CDR3 spans 21 residues. Here the CDR3 reads CASGLGMGLAGGFVAYNEQFF.

The chain combines TRBV20-1 with TRBJ1-4; D might be TRBD1 (5 bases). Germline assignment: CDR1 DFQATT and CDR2 SNEGSKA (reference sequence). The V end was cut by 3 bases, the J end by 7 bases, with 6 bases between. This CDR3 has 11 amino acids. Written as DNA, the CDR3 is TGCAGTGCTAGCCAGGGTGAAAAACTGTTTTTT. Its translation is CSASQGEKLFF.

V usage is TRBV15 and J usage is TRBJ1-1; no firm D call. Germline CDR1 is LNHNV and CDR2 is YYDKDF (reference sequence). The CDR3 contains 15 residues. Trimming removed 0 bases at V and 0 bases at J, with 8 bases between. The CDR3 protein is CATSRDPMMNTEAFF. DNA for the CDR3: TGTGCCACCAGCAGAGATCCAATGATGAACACTGAAGCTTTCTTT.

The chain employs TRBV28 and TRBJ1-3; D may be TRBD1 (5 bases). The CDR3 consists of 14 residues. V lost 4 bases and J lost 4, with 11 bases in between. In germline, CDR1 is MDHEN, CDR2 SYDVKM. CDR3 amino acids: CASSSDWGGNTIYF. The CDR3, as DNA: TGTGCCAGCAGTTCCGACTGGGGGGGAAACACCATATATTTT.

This clonotype was found many times. This chain uses TRBV12-3 or TRBV12-4 with TRBJ2-1, with 9 bases identical to TRBD2. This CDR3 contains 13 residues. With 6 bases clipped from V and 6 bases from J, the junction kept 3 bases outside the gene matches. CDR3 DNA: TGTGCCAGCAGCAAGGGACTAGCCAATGAGCAGTTCTTC. It encodes CASSKGLANEQFF.

This chain joins TRBV3-1 and TRBJ2-7, with D possibly TRBD2 on 5 matching bases. V lost 0 bases and J 5 bases, leaving 17 bases between the germline ends. The CDR3 covers 16 residues. From germline, CDR1 is LGHDT and CDR2 YNNKEL (reference sequence). CDR3 amino acids: CASSQDLRLPRDEQYF. For the CDR3, the DNA is TGTGCCAGCAGCCAAGATTTAAGGTTGCCGCGGGACGAGCAGTACTTC.

The V call is TRBV20-1, the J call TRBJ2-2, with TRBD1 matching over 9 bases. The ends lost 3 bases at V and 3 bases at J; junction bases unmatched: 2. Germline assignment: CDR1 DFQATT and CDR2 SNEGSKA (reference sequence). The CDR3 sequence is 14 residues long. This CDR3 is CSASGTGHTGELFF. CDR3 bases: TGCAGTGCTAGTGGGACAGGGCACACCGGGGAGCTGTTTTTT.